A selection of T cell receptor beta chains follows, all from one sample in a study of blood T cell repertoires in COVID-19. Only in-frame clones appear in the TCRdb table, and some are missing; sequencing was by immunoSEQ multiplex PCR. Among about 390,000 clones, 70% to 90% were seen once, and the ten largest hold 2.3%. Specimen: peripheral blood. These receptor sequences come from a woman aged 60-70 years with COVID-19, enrolled during active disease. The CDR3 runs from the conserved cysteine through the conserved F or W. Each record gives: D gene, J gene, V gene, clone size, CDR3 DNA, CDR3 protein. A D gene is named only where the DNA matches it firmly. Size values are once, few and many counts, or a class for expanded clones, and some rows have none.

d_gene: NA
j_gene: TRBJ2-1
v_gene: TRBV4-2
abundance: NA
CDR3nt: TGTGCCAGCAGCCAGAAGGCAGATAGGTCTAGCTCTGAGCAGTTCTTC
CDR3aa: CASSQKADRSSSEQFF

d_gene: TRBD1
j_gene: TRBJ2-3
v_gene: TRBV19
abundance: NA
CDR3nt: TGTGCCAGTAGTAGGCAGGGGGCTTGGGGCACAGATACGCAGTATTTT
CDR3aa: CASSRQGAWGTDTQYF

d_gene: NA
j_gene: TRBJ2-1
v_gene: TRBV27
abundance: NA
CDR3nt: TGTGCCAGCAGGCCCTATTCAAACGATGAGCAGTTCTTC
CDR3aa: CASRPYSNDEQFF

d_gene: TRBD1
j_gene: TRBJ1-2
v_gene: TRBV4-1
abundance: NA
CDR3nt: TGCGCCAGCAGCATTGGACAGGGGAACTATGGCTACACCTTC
CDR3aa: CASSIGQGNYGYTF

d_gene: NA
j_gene: TRBJ2-6
v_gene: TRBV19
abundance: NA
CDR3nt: TGTGCCAGTAGCCCCGGGAACTCTGGGGCCAACGTCCTGACTTTC
CDR3aa: CASSPGNSGANVLTF

d_gene: TRBD2
j_gene: TRBJ2-3
v_gene: TRBV4-1
abundance: NA
CDR3nt: TGCGCCAGCAGCCACCTAGCGGGGGCCACAGATACGCAGTATTTT
CDR3aa: CASSHLAGATDTQYF

d_gene: NA
j_gene: TRBJ1-2
v_gene: TRBV2
abundance: NA
CDR3nt: TGTGCCAGCAGTGAAGGGGACATAGGTAATGGCTACACCTTC
CDR3aa: CASSEGDIGNGYTF

d_gene: TRBD1
j_gene: TRBJ1-4
v_gene: TRBV7-2
abundance: NA
CDR3nt: TGTGCCAGCAGGACAGGGGGCCAACTGCGCCAGTATGAAAAACTGTTTTTT
CDR3aa: CASRTGGQLRQYEKLFF

d_gene: TRBD1
j_gene: TRBJ1-6
v_gene: TRBV4-1
abundance: once
CDR3nt: TGCGCCAGCAGCGGCGAAGGACAGGGGTATTCACCCCTCCACTTT
CDR3aa: CASSGEGQGYSPLHF

d_gene: TRBD1
j_gene: TRBJ1-1
v_gene: TRBV30
abundance: NA
CDR3nt: TGTGCCTGGAGTTACAGGGGGAACACTGAAGCTTTCTTT
CDR3aa: CAWSYRGNTEAFF

d_gene: TRBD2
j_gene: TRBJ2-3
v_gene: TRBV6-5
abundance: NA
CDR3nt: TGTGCCAGCAGAGGGCGGGGGGGAACAGATACGCAGTATTTT
CDR3aa: CASRGRGGTDTQYF

d_gene: TRBD1
j_gene: TRBJ1-2
v_gene: TRBV27
abundance: once
CDR3nt: TGTGCCAGCAGTACAGGGGGAGGGTACACCTTC
CDR3aa: CASSTGGGYTF

d_gene: TRBD1
j_gene: TRBJ1-2
v_gene: TRBV12-3/TRBV12-4
abundance: once
CDR3nt: TGTGCCAGCAGTGTAGGACAGGGACCTGGCTACACCTTC
CDR3aa: CASSVGQGPGYTF

d_gene: TRBD2
j_gene: TRBJ2-5
v_gene: TRBV9
abundance: NA
CDR3nt: TGTGCCAGCAGCTTCGGTAGTAGCGGGGAAGAGACCCAGTACTTC
CDR3aa: CASSFGSSGEETQYF

d_gene: NA
j_gene: TRBJ2-1
v_gene: TRBV4-1
abundance: NA
CDR3nt: TGCGCCAGCAGCCAAGCCGGCGGCAACTCCTACAATGAGCAGTTCTTC
CDR3aa: CASSQAGGNSYNEQFF

d_gene: NA
j_gene: TRBJ1-1
v_gene: TRBV7-9
abundance: NA
CDR3nt: TGTGCCAGCAGCTTAATGGGCTCCTTTGGGTTCTACGTGAACACTGAAGCTTTCTTT
CDR3aa: CASSLMGSFGFYVNTEAFF

d_gene: TRBD1
j_gene: TRBJ2-7
v_gene: TRBV11-2
abundance: once
CDR3nt: TGTGCCAGCAGCTTAGGGACAGGACGTTTCGAGCAGTACTTC
CDR3aa: CASSLGTGRFEQYF

d_gene: TRBD1
j_gene: TRBJ2-3
v_gene: TRBV14
abundance: once
CDR3nt: TGTGCCAGCAGCCTTGGACAGGGATTTATACGCACAGATACGCAGTATTTT
CDR3aa: CASSLGQGFIRTDTQYF

d_gene: NA
j_gene: TRBJ1-2
v_gene: TRBV7-9
abundance: NA
CDR3nt: TGTGCCAGCAGCTTAAGGGGTCTCGGTGGCTACACCTTC
CDR3aa: CASSLRGLGGYTF

d_gene: TRBD1
j_gene: TRBJ1-5
v_gene: TRBV28
abundance: NA
CDR3nt: TGTGCCAGCAGGCCCAGGAGACAGGGTCTTGGTCAGCCCCAGCATTTT
CDR3aa: CASRPRRQGLGQPQHF

d_gene: TRBD2
j_gene: TRBJ2-7
v_gene: TRBV4-2
abundance: NA
CDR3nt: TGTGCCAGCAGCCCCAAGCGGGGGGCATACGAGCAGTACTTC
CDR3aa: CASSPKRGAYEQYF

d_gene: NA
j_gene: TRBJ1-1
v_gene: TRBV5-1
abundance: many
CDR3nt: TGCGCCAGCAGCTTGGTCGGGAGGAACACTGAAGCTTTCTTT
CDR3aa: CASSLVGRNTEAFF